One and the same sample provided the 32 T cell receptor beta chains below, sequenced in a study of OX40 agonist ivuxolimab in advanced cancers. Using immunoSEQ multiplex PCR, the repertoire was profiled, and TCRdb retains in-frame clones only, with some absent. This repertoire shows 55,000 to 80,000 clones, over 75% found once; its top ten account for about 1%. The specimen comprised CD4+ or CD8+ T cells sorted from blood, sampled in a trial of the OX40 agonist ivuxolimab. These receptors originate from an adult with an advanced solid tumor such as melanoma, head and neck, liver or kidney cancer.

This chain links TRBV5-1 with TRBJ1-2; D remains ambiguous. The germline V and J ends were trimmed by 4 bases and 5 bases, with 21 bases remaining between them. The CDR3 length is 16 residues. Germline values: CDR1 SGHRS, CDR2 YFSETQ. CDR3 in amino acids: CASSPDGLDTHYGYTF. The CDR3 DNA reads as TGCGCCAGCAGCCCCGACGGACTGGATACCCATTATGGCTACACCTTC.

The V and J genes are TRBV27 and TRBJ2-2; no definite D call. Per the germline V gene, CDR1 is MNHEY and CDR2 is SMNVEV (reference sequence). With 5 bases removed from V and 8 bases from J, the gap between germline ends came to 9 bases. The CDR3 is 12 residues long. This chain's CDR3 is CASSAALGELFF. In nucleotides, the CDR3 is TGTGCCAGCAGTGCCGCTCTGGGGGAGCTGTTTTTT.

The CDR3 region has the DNA TGCGCCAGCAGTGAAGGGGATACGCAGTATTTT. It specifies CASSEGDTQYF. The V gene is TRBV10-1, the J gene TRBJ2-3; D gene unclear. The CDR3 sequence is 11 residues long. V lost 3 bases and J lost 6, with 4 bases in between. Germline assignment: CDR1 WNHNN and CDR2 SYGVQD (reference sequence).

DNA of the CDR3: TGTGCCAGCAGCCCGGACAATAACTATGGCTACACCTTC. Translated: CASSPDNNYGYTF. The chain has TRBV11-2 and TRBJ1-2; TRBD1 is a possible D gene (5 bases). Trimming removed 5 bases at V and 1 base at J, with 8 bases between. The CDR3 length is 13 residues. Germline values: CDR1 SGHAT, CDR2 FQNNGV.

The chain carries TRBV9 and TRBJ1-1; TRBD1 is a possible D gene (6 bases). Deletions cut 0 bases from V and 2 bases from J, with 11 bases between. The CDR3 is 15 residues long. CDR1 is SGDLS and CDR2 is YYNGEE in the germline V gene. CDR3 sequence reads: CASSVDGGPNTEAFF. The CDR3 DNA follows: TGTGCCAGCAGCGTAGATGGGGGCCCCAACACTGAAGCTTTCTTT.

This clone was observed once. V usage is TRBV19 and J usage is TRBJ2-2; the match to TRBD1 covers 9 bases. The CDR3 spans 15 residues. CDR1 is LNHDA and CDR2 is SQIVND in the germline V gene (reference sequence). The V gene end was trimmed by 9 bases and the J gene end by 5 bases; junction bases not matched to a gene: 10. The CDR3, as DNA: TGTGCCAGCCATCGGGGGACAGGGAGGACCGGGGAGCTGTTTTTT. Translation gives CASHRGTGRTGELFF.

This sequence joins TRBV6-5 and TRBJ1-5; D remains unclear. Deletions cut 6 bases from V and 7 bases from J, with 13 bases between. Germline lookup yields CDR1 MNHEY and CDR2 SVGAGI. CDR3 length: 13 amino acids. In nucleotides, the CDR3 is TGTGCCAGCAGGGAGGTGTCGGGACAGCCCCAGCATTTT. It codes for CASREVSGQPQHF.

J is TRBJ2-3 and V is TRBV7-7, with D perhaps being TRBD1 or TRBD2 (6 bases each). This CDR3 has 15 amino acids. CDR1 and CDR2 from the germline V gene are SSHAT and FNYEAQ (reference sequence). V lost 5 bases and J 2 bases, leaving 14 bases between the germline ends. CDR3 amino acids: CASSRGATSTDTQYF. DNA for the CDR3: TGTGCCAGCAGCAGGGGGGCGACATCCACAGATACGCAGTATTTT.

The chain recombines TRBV4-2 with TRBJ2-3; 8 nucleotides align to TRBD2. Germline lookup yields CDR1 LGHNA and CDR2 YNFKEQ. After removal of 0 bases from V and 5 bases from J, the junction contained 10 bases not matched to a gene. The CDR3 is 17 residues long. In DNA form, the CDR3 reads TGTGCCAGCAGCCAAGAGTCAAGCGGGGGAGTGGGAGATACGCAGTATTTT. As protein: CASSQESSGGVGDTQYF.

The chain employs TRBV2 and TRBJ1-1; D perhaps matches TRBD1 (5 bases). The CDR3 runs to 15 residues. The V gene's germline CDR1 is SNHLY and CDR2 FYNNEI. V lost 4 bases to trimming and J lost 0 bases, with 12 bases between them. CDR3 sequence (DNA): TGTGCCAGCAGTGTACGCCAGGGACTGAACACTGAAGCTTTCTTT. Translating it yields CASSVRQGLNTEAFF. Supplemented by reference TRBV2 and TRBJ1-1, the full variable domain reads EPEVTQTPSHQVTQMGQEVILRCVPISNHLYFYWYRQILGQKVEFLVSFYNNEISEKSEIFDDQFSVERPDGSNFTLKIRSTKLEDSAMYFCASSVRQGLNTEAFFGQGTRLTVV.

The rearrangement joins TRBV7-9 to TRBJ1-6, with D possibly TRBD1 on 5 matching bases. The length of the CDR3 is 14 residues. Per the germline V gene, CDR1 is SEHNR and CDR2 is FQNEAQ (reference sequence). Trimming pared 5 bases from V and 9 bases from J, leaving 14 bases between. In DNA, the CDR3 is TGTGCCAGCAGCATCGGGACGGCAGCTTCACCCCTCCACTTT. Residues: CASSIGTAASPLHF.

V and J are TRBV6-5 and TRBJ2-3, with D unclear. Between the trimmed V and J ends, which lost 7 bases and 7 bases, there was a span of 0 bases. Looked up from germline, CDR1 is MNHEY and CDR2 is SVGAGI. CDR3 length equals 8 residues. As DNA, the CDR3 is TGTGCCAGCAATACGCAGTATTTT. Protein: CASNTQYF.

The rearrangement links TRBV7-9 to TRBJ1-1, with 7 bases aligning to TRBD1. Per germline, CDR1 SEHNR and CDR2 FQNEAQ (reference sequence). V dropped 5 bases and J dropped 6; count of bases not matched to a gene: 9. The CDR3 runs to 14 residues. CDR3 sequence (DNA): TGTGCCAGCAGCCGGGGACAGAGTCTACCTGAAGCTTTCTTT. Translation: CASSRGQSLPEAFF.

The CDR3 spells CASSPVVGGVYNSPLHF. The CDR3 bases are TGTGCCAGCAGCCCCGTCGTTGGGGGAGTCTATAATTCACCCCTCCACTTT. This chain uses TRBV7-6 with TRBJ1-6, with a weak D call TRBD1 (5 bases). Germline CDR1 is SGHVS and CDR2 is FNYEAQ. This CDR3 comprises 17 residues. Trimming shortened V by 5 bases and J by 3 bases, and 17 bases separated the two germline ends.

The CDR3 sequence is CAWSAGREGNEQFF. The CDR3 DNA reads as TGTGCCTGGAGTGCTGGCAGGGAGGGGAATGAGCAGTTCTTC. V gene TRBV30 combines with J gene TRBJ2-1, with TRBD2 matching over 7 bases. The germline V gene encodes CDR1 GTSNPN and CDR2 SVGIG (reference sequence). The CDR3 runs 14 residues. V lost 1 base to trimming and J lost 7 bases; unmatched junction nucleotides: 7.

The rearrangement uses TRBV30 and TRBJ2-4; D unresolved. Germline values: CDR1 GTSNPN, CDR2 SVGIG (reference sequence). CDR3 size: 15 residues. With 2 bases removed from V and 3 bases from J, the gap between germline ends came to 14 bases. DNA for the CDR3: TGTGCCTGGAGTCCACAGCAGCTGGGCAAAAACATTCAGTACTTC. This sequence encodes CAWSPQQLGKNIQYF.

The chain links TRBV4-1 to TRBJ2-4, with TRBD1 matching 9 bases. The CDR3 sequence is 16 residues long. V shed 6 bases, J shed 0 bases, and the junction held 6 bases outside the gene matches. Germline CDR1 reads MGHRA; CDR2 reads YSYEKL. CDR3 DNA: TGCGCCAGCAGGCTGGGACAGGGCTCAGCCAAAAACATTCAGTACTTC. It encodes CASRLGQGSAKNIQYF.

The V call is TRBV5-6, the J call TRBJ1-3; D gene uncertain. V was shortened by 4 bases and J by 1 base, with 12 bases between the two germline ends. Germline values: CDR1 SGHDT, CDR2 YYEEEE. CDR3 size: 15 residues. This CDR3 is CASSDAPNSGNTIYF. The CDR3 coding sequence is TGTGCCAGCAGCGACGCCCCAAATTCTGGAAACACCATATATTTT.

The rearrangement joins TRBV5-1 to TRBJ1-1; 10 bases are shared with TRBD1. Germline trimming cut 3 bases from V and 5 bases from J; bases unmatched to any gene: 4. This CDR3 has 14 amino acids. The germline gives CDR1 SGHRS, CDR2 YFSETQ. For the CDR3, the DNA is TGCGCCAGCAGCTATGGACAGGGGGGTACTGAAGCTTTCTTT. This translates into CASSYGQGGTEAFF.

CDR3 protein: CASSLAPTGNEQYF. CDR3 DNA sequence: TGCGCCAGCAGCTTGGCCCCGACAGGGAACGAGCAGTACTTC. V usage is TRBV5-1 and J usage is TRBJ2-7, with 7 bases that match TRBD1. With V trimmed by 0 bases and J by 5 bases, 5 bases remained unmatched. The CDR3 extends over 14 amino acids. The germline V gene encodes CDR1 SGHRS and CDR2 YFSETQ.

This clone was seen a single time. The chain is built from TRBV10-1 and TRBJ2-5, with a possible D match to TRBD2 (5 bases). Trimming left V 2 bases short and J 0 bases short, with 7 bases between. The CDR3 contains 14 residues. CDR1 and CDR2 from the germline V gene are WNHNN and SYGVQD (reference sequence). The chain's CDR3 is CASSEVRDQETQYF. For the CDR3, the DNA is TGCGCCAGCAGTGAGGTGCGGGACCAAGAGACCCAGTACTTC.

The rearrangement links TRBV10-3 to TRBJ1-1, with D possibly being TRBD1 (6 bases). The V end was cut by 3 bases, the J end by 4 bases, with 15 bases between. Germline CDR1 reads ENHRY; CDR2 reads SYGVKD. CDR3 size: 15 residues. The CDR3 region is CAISEGQTQSTEAFF. CDR3 DNA: TGTGCCATCAGTGAAGGACAGACACAATCCACTGAAGCTTTCTTT.

The rearrangement links TRBV29-1 to TRBJ2-7, with a weak D call TRBD2 (6 bases). The CDR3 sequence is 13 residues long. Germline CDR1 SQVTM, CDR2 ANQGSEA. The germline V and J ends were trimmed by 4 bases and 3 bases, with 13 bases remaining between them. CDR3 in DNA: TGCAGCGTTGGTAAGGCGGGGTTCTACGAGCAGTACTTC. Amino acids: CSVGKAGFYEQYF.

The V call is TRBV27, the J call TRBJ1-6; 10 bases are a match to TRBD1. CDR3 length equals 15 residues. The germline V gene has CDR1 MNHEY and CDR2 SMNVEV (reference sequence). The V gene end was trimmed by 3 bases and the J gene end by 8 bases; junction bases not matched to a gene: 4. CDR3 protein: CASSFFGTGDSPLHF. CDR3 sequence (DNA): TGTGCCAGCAGTTTTTTCGGGACAGGGGATTCACCCCTCCACTTT.

This clone was detected ten times or more. This chain joins TRBV30 and TRBJ1-1; weak D call: TRBD1 (5 bases). Trimming took 0 bases from V and 4 from J, leaving 9 bases between them. The CDR3 is made up of 13 amino acids. Germline V gene lookup returns CDR1 GTSNPN and CDR2 SVGIG (reference sequence). CDR3 coding DNA: TGTGCCTGGAGTGTGAAGGGACCCACTGAAGCTTTCTTT. Amino acids: CAWSVKGPTEAFF.

The V and J genes are TRBV6-6 and TRBJ1-2; 9 bases map to TRBD1. CDR1 is MNHNY and CDR2 is SVGAGI in the germline V gene (reference sequence). V gave up 0 bases and J gave up 2 bases; unmatched junction bases: 1. The CDR3 is made up of 15 amino acids. CDR3 bases: TGTGCCAGCAGTTACTCCGGACAGGGGAACTATGGCTACACCTTC. Its translation: CASSYSGQGNYGYTF.

This clone has just a few counts. The sample has other DNA sequences that encode this CDR3 too. The chain carries TRBV6-1 and TRBJ2-2, with 7 bases lining up with TRBD1. The CDR3 is made up of 18 amino acids. Looked up from germline, CDR1 is MNHNS and CDR2 is SASEGT. The junction had 20 bases not matched to a gene; V was cut back by 3 bases and J by 10 bases. The CDR3 sequence is CASSDFRTGELFRQELFF. The CDR3 DNA reads as TGTGCCAGCAGTGATTTCCGGACAGGAGAACTTTTTCGACAGGAGCTGTTTTTT.

The chain is built from TRBV4-2 and TRBJ2-3; 7 nucleotides agree with TRBD2. The CDR3 is 18 amino acids. CDR1 and CDR2 (germline): LGHNA, YNFKEQ. The V and J ends lost 0 bases and 5 bases, in that order; junction bases with no gene match: 14. The CDR3 bases are TGTGCCAGCAGCCAAGAAGGGAGGGGATATCCTGGGGAAGATACGCAGTATTTT. Its translation is CASSQEGRGYPGEDTQYF.

J is TRBJ2-3 and V is TRBV5-6; no clear D gene. V was shortened by 0 bases and J by 8 bases, with 22 bases between the two germline ends. The CDR3 spans 17 residues. Germline CDR1 and CDR2: SGHDT and YYEEEE. CDR3 nucleotides: TGTGCCAGCAGCTTGGATGACCGGAGTTGGTGGACGGGTACGCAGTATTTT. It encodes CASSLDDRSWWTGTQYF.

The CDR3 reads CASSVSGGSSYEQYF. The CDR3 region has the DNA TGTGCCAGCAGCGTTAGCGGGGGGTCCTCCTACGAGCAGTACTTC. This rearrangement joins TRBV9 to TRBJ2-7; 10 bases fit TRBD2. The CDR3 runs 15 residues. Germline V lookup: CDR1 SGDLS, CDR2 YYNGEE. After removal of 2 bases from V and 0 bases from J, the junction contained 2 bases not matched to a gene.

The chain employs TRBV20-1 and TRBJ2-1; no firm D call. The CDR3 spans 11 residues. Germline CDR1 and CDR2: DFQATT and SNEGSKA (reference sequence). CDR3: CSPWSYNEQFF. In DNA, the CDR3 is TGCAGCCCTTGGTCCTACAATGAGCAGTTCTTC.

The rearrangement links TRBV7-6 to TRBJ2-7; D is uncertain. Germline CDR1 and CDR2: SGHVS and FNYEAQ. The length of the CDR3 is 11 residues. Trimming removed 1 base from V and 5 bases from J, with 3 bases in between. The CDR3 region is CASSLGDEQYF. The CDR3 nucleotides are TGTGCCAGCAGCTTAGGGGACGAGCAGTACTTC. Combining the CDR3 with reference TRBV7-6 and TRBJ2-7 gives the whole variable domain GAGVSQSPRYKVTKRGQDVALRCDPISGHVSLYWYRQALGQGPEFLTYFNYEAQQDKSGLPNDRFSAERPEGSISTLTIQRTEQRDSAMYRCASSLGDEQYFGPGTRLTVT.